The 15 T cell receptor beta chains given below trace back to one sample, sequenced in a study of blood T cell repertoires in COVID-19. Measured with immunoSEQ multiplex PCR; TCRdb has only the in-frame clones, and not every one. Counted here are about 240,000 clones, about 80% occurring once; the ten biggest clones make up roughly a tenth. Sample: peripheral blood. The receptors derive from a woman at least 80 years old with acute or convalescent COVID-19.

This clone was seen repeatedly, ten times or more. This chain connects TRBV4-1 to TRBJ2-2; D possibly corresponds to TRBD2 (5 bases). Germline V CDR1 and CDR2: MGHRA, YSYEKL. The CDR3 covers 18 residues. V was shortened by 1 base and J by 0 bases, with 15 bases between the two germline ends. CDR3 DNA sequence: TGCGCCAGCAGCCAAGTAGGAACTGGCGGGCCGAACACCGGGGAGCTGTTTTTT. Translation: CASSQVGTGGPNTGELFF.

This clone has a handful of counts. V is TRBV7-9 and J is TRBJ2-7, with D possibly matching TRBD1 (6 bases). Germline V gives CDR1 SEHNR, CDR2 FQNEAQ (reference sequence). The CDR3 runs to 14 residues. Trimming took 5 bases from V and 3 from J, leaving 14 bases between them. CDR3 sequence reads: CASSEEIGGYEQYF. The CDR3 bases are TGTGCCAGCAGCGAGGAAATAGGGGGCTACGAGCAGTACTTC. Looking up the rest from reference TRBV7-9 and TRBJ2-7 gives the full variable domain: DTGVSQNPRHKITKRGQNVTFRCDPISEHNRLYWYRQTLGQGPEFLTYFQNEAQLEKSRLLSDRFSAERPKGSFSTLEIQRTEQGDSAMYLCASSEEIGGYEQYFGPGTRLTVT.

The V gene is TRBV5-4, the J gene TRBJ1-1, with a weak D call TRBD1 (6 bases). The CDR3 has 14 amino acids. Germline V gene lookup returns CDR1 SGHNT and CDR2 YYREEE (reference sequence). V was clipped by 4 bases and J by 3 bases, with 13 bases between them. The CDR3 protein is CASSVVRGHTEAFF. DNA of the CDR3: TGTGCCAGCAGCGTCGTCAGGGGTCACACTGAAGCTTTCTTT.

The chain has TRBV28 and TRBJ1-6, with D hard to call. The CDR3 length is 12 residues. V shed 6 bases and J shed 14 bases, with 14 bases lying between them. Germline CDR1 is MDHEN and CDR2 is SYDVKM. Here the CDR3 reads CASRGGVSALHF. CDR3 nucleotide sequence: TGTGCCAGCAGAGGCGGGGTCTCGGCCCTCCACTTT.

The rearrangement links TRBV3-1 (or the pseudogene TRBV3-2) to TRBJ1-6, with D tentatively TRBD1 (5 bases). The germline CDR1 and CDR2 sequences are LGHDT and YNNKEL (reference sequence). Trimming shortened V by 4 bases and J by 14 bases, and 12 bases separated the two germline ends. CDR3 length: 12 residues. Here the CDR3 reads CASSRPGGALHF. The CDR3 DNA sequence: TGTGCCAGCAGCCGTCCCGGGGGGGCCCTCCACTTT.

This clone was picked up a small number of times. At the DNA level, this CDR3 is encoded by other sequences in the same sample as well. In DNA, the CDR3 is TGCGCCAGCAGCCCCACAGGGGGCTATGGCTACACCTTC. Encoded protein: CASSPTGGYGYTF. The rearrangement links TRBV5-1 to TRBJ1-2; 8 nucleotides align to TRBD1. The germline V gene encodes CDR1 SGHRS and CDR2 YFSETQ. J lost 4 bases, V lost 4 bases, and 3 bases had no gene match. The CDR3 totals 13 residues.

This chain connects TRBV3-1 (or the pseudogene TRBV3-2) to TRBJ2-1; possibly TRBD1 for D (5 bases). Trimming took off 2 bases at V and 9 bases at J, with 8 bases between the two ends. The CDR3 spans 12 residues. Germline lookup yields CDR1 LGHDT and CDR2 YNNKEL (reference sequence). The CDR3 reads CASSQTQGEQFF. CDR3 DNA: TGTGCCAGCAGCCAAACTCAGGGTGAGCAGTTCTTC.

The gene calls are TRBV18 and TRBJ2-2; maybe TRBD1 (6 bases). From germline, CDR1 is KGHSH and CDR2 LQKENI. V was shortened by 6 bases and J by 1 base, with 9 bases between the two germline ends. The CDR3 is 14 residues long. The CDR3: CASSPTGNTGELFF. The CDR3 nucleotides read TGTGCCAGCTCCCCGACAGGGAACACCGGGGAGCTGTTTTTT.

The rearrangement joins TRBV18 to TRBJ2-5; 8 positions agree with TRBD1. Germline values: CDR1 KGHSH, CDR2 LQKENI. This CDR3 spans 14 amino acids. The J segment lost 5 bases and the V segment lost 1 base, leaving 3 bases of the junction unmatched. CDR3 DNA: TGTGCCAGCTCACCACTGACAGGGGTGGAGACCCAGTACTTC. This encodes CASSPLTGVETQYF.

This chain links TRBV6-4 with TRBJ1-2; 8 nucleotides align to TRBD1. The CDR3 extends over 15 amino acids. The V segment lost 2 bases and the J segment 7 bases; nucleotides outside the gene matches: 9. CDR1 MRHNA and CDR2 SNTAGT come from the germline V gene. CDR3 DNA: TGTGCCAGCAGTGACACCGGACAGGGCTTGGGTGGCTACACCTTC. Translating gives CASSDTGQGLGGYTF.

The J gene is TRBJ2-7, the V gene TRBV5-1, with 16 bases lining up with TRBD2. This CDR3 spans 16 amino acids. V lost 4 bases and J lost 2; bases outside the gene matches: 3. The germline V gene has CDR1 SGHRS and CDR2 YFSETQ. The CDR3 DNA sequence: TGCGCCAGCAGCCCCGGGACTAGCGGGGGGGCCTACGAGCAGTACTTC. Residues: CASSPGTSGGAYEQYF.

The genes are TRBV28 and TRBJ1-5, with 7 bases that match TRBD1. V was clipped by 6 bases and J by 11 bases; unmatched bases: 7. This CDR3 is built from 12 residues. Germline V gives CDR1 MDHEN, CDR2 SYDVKM. The DNA for the CDR3 is TGTGCCAGCAGCCCCCCGGGACAGTCCCAGCATTTT. Protein: CASSPPGQSQHF.

The chain carries TRBV3-1 (or the pseudogene TRBV3-2) and TRBJ2-1, with D tentatively TRBD1 (5 bases). CDR1 is LGHDT, CDR2 YNNKEL, per germline (reference sequence). This CDR3 spans 18 amino acids. V dropped 4 bases and J dropped 0 bases, with 19 bases sitting between them. The DNA of the CDR3 is TGTGCCAGCAGCCTCCGATATAGGGGCCTGAGCTCCTACAATGAGCAGTTCTTC. Protein product: CASSLRYRGLSSYNEQFF.

The gene calls are TRBV4-2 and TRBJ2-3; TRBD2 matches 12 bases. The V and J ends lost 0 bases and 3 bases, in that order; junction bases with no gene match: 7. The CDR3 is 18 amino acids. CDR1 LGHNA and CDR2 YNFKEQ come from the germline V gene. CDR3 residues: CASSQEATSGGTTDTQYF. The CDR3 nucleotides are TGTGCCAGCAGCCAAGAGGCGACTAGCGGGGGTACGACAGATACGCAGTATTTT.

The rearrangement uses TRBV5-1 and TRBJ2-5, with a weak D call TRBD2 (6 bases). This CDR3 contains 16 residues. Germline assignment: CDR1 SGHRS and CDR2 YFSETQ. Trimming left V 4 bases short and J 11 bases short, with 27 bases between. CDR3 protein: CASSPPMGTASGGQYF. In DNA, the CDR3 is TGCGCCAGCAGCCCCCCGATGGGAACAGCCTCCGGGGGACAGTACTTC.